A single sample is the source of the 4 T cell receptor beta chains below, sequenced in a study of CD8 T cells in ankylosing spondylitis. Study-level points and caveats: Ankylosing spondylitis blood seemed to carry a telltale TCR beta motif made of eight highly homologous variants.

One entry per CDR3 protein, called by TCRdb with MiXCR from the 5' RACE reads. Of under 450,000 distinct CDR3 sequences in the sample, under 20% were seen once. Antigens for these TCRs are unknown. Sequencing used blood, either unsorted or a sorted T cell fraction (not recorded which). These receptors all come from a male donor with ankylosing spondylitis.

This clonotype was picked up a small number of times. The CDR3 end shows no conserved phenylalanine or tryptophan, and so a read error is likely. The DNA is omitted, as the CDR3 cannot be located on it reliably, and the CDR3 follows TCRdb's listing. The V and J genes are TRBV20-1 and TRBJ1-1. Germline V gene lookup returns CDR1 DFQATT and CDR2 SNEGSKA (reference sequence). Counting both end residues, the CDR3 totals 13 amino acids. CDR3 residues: CSASDSRAQYRYI.

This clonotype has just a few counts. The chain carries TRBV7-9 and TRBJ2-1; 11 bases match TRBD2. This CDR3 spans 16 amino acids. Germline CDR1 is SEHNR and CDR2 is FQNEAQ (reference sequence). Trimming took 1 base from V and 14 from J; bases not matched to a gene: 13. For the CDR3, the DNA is TGTGCCAGCAGCTTAGATGGCCTAGCGGGAGGCAAGTTGGAGTTCTTC. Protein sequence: CASSLDGLAGGKLEFF.

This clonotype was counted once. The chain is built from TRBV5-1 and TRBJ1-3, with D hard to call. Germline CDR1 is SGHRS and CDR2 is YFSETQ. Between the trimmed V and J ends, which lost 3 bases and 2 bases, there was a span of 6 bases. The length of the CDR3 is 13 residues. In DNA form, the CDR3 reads TGCGCCAGCAGCTCAAGTACTGGAAACACCATATATTTT. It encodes CASSSSTGNTIYF.

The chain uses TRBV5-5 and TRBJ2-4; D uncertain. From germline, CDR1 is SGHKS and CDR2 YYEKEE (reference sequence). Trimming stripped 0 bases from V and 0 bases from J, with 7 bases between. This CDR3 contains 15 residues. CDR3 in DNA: TGTGCCAGCAGCTTGGATCGGCTAGCCAAAAACATTCAGTACTTC. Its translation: CASSLDRLAKNIQYF.